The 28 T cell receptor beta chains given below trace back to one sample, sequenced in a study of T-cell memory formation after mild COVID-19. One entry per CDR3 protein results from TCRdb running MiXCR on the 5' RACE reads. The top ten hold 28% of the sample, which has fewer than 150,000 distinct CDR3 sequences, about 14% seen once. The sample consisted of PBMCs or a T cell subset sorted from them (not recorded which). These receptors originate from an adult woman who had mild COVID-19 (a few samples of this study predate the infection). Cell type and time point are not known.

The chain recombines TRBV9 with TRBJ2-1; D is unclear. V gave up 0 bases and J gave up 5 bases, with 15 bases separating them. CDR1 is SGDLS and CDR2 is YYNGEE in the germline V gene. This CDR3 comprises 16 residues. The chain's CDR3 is CASSVGQPPKNNEQFF. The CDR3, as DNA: TGTGCCAGCAGCGTAGGGCAGCCCCCGAAAAACAATGAGCAGTTCTTC.

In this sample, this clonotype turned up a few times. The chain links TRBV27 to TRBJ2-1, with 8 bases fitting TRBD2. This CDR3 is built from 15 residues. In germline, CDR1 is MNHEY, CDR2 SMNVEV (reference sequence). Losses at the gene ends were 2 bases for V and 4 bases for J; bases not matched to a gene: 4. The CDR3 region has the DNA TGTGCCAGCAGTTTAGAACTAGCGGATTACAATGAGCAGTTCTTC. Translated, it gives CASSLELADYNEQFF.

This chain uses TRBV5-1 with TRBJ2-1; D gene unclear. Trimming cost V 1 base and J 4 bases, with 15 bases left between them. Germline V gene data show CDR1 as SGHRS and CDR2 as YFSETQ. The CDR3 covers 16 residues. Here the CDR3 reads CASSLFPDLKYNEQFF. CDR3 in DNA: TGCGCCAGCAGCTTGTTTCCGGACCTTAAGTACAATGAGCAGTTCTTC.

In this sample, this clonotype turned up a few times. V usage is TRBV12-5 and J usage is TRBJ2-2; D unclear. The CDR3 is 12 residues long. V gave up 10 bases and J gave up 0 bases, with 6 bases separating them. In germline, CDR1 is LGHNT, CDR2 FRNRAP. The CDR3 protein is CATPSNTGELFF. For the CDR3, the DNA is TGTGCTACTCCCTCGAACACCGGGGAGCTGTTTTTT.

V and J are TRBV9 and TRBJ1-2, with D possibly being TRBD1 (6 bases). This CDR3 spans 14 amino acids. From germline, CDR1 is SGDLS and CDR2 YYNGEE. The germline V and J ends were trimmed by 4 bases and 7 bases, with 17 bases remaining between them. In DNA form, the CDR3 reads TGTGCCAGCAGCCCGACCGACAGGACAACTGGCTACACCTTC. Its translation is CASSPTDRTTGYTF.

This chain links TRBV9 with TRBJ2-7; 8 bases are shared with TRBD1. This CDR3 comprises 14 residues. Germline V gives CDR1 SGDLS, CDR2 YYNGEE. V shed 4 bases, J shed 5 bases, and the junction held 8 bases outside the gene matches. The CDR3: CASSPGQGPHEQYF. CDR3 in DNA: TGTGCCAGCAGCCCCGGACAGGGTCCCCACGAGCAGTACTTC.

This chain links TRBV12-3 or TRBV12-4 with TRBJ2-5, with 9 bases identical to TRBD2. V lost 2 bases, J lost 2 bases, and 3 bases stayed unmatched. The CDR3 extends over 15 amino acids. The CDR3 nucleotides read TGTGCCAGCAGTTTAAGCAGCGGGGGGCAAGAGACCCAGTACTTC. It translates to CASSLSSGGQETQYF.

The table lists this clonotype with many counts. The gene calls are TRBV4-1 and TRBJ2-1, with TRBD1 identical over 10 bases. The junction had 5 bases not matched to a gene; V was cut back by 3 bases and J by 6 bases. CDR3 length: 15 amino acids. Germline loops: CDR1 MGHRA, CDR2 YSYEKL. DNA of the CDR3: TGCGCCAGCAGCCAGGGGACAGGGGATCGCAATGAGCAGTTCTTC. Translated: CASSQGTGDRNEQFF.

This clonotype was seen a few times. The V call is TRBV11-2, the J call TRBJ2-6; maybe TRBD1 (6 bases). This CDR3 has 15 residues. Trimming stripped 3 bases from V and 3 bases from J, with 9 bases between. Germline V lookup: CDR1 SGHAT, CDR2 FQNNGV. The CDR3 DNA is TGTGCCAGCAGCTTGGGGGCAAATGGGGCCAACGTCCTGACTTTC. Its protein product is CASSLGANGANVLTF.

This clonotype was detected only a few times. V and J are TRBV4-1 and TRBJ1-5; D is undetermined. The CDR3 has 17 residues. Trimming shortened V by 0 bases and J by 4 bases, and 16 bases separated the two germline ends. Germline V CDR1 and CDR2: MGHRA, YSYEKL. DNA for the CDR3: TGCGCCAGCAGCCAAGATGGCGGCAGCTTCTCAAATCAGCCCCAGCATTTT. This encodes CASSQDGGSFSNQPQHF.

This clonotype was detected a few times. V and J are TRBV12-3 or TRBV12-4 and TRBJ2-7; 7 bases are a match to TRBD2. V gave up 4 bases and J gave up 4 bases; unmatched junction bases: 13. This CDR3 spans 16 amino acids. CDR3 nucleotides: TGTGCCAGCAGTTGGGGGACTGGACTAGTTAGGTACGAGCAGTACTTC. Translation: CASSWGTGLVRYEQYF.

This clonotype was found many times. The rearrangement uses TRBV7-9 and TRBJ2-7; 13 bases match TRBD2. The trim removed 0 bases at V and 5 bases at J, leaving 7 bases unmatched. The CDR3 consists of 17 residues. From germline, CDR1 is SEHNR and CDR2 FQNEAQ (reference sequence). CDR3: CASSLAHTSGRAHEQYF. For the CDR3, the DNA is TGTGCCAGCAGCTTAGCGCACACTAGCGGGAGGGCCCACGAGCAGTACTTC.

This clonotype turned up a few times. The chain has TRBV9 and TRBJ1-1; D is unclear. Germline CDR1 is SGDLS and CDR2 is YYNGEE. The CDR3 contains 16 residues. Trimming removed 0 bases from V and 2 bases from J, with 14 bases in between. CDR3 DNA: TGTGCCAGCAGCGTAGAGGGATATAGTCCCAACACTGAAGCTTTCTTT. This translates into CASSVEGYSPNTEAFF.

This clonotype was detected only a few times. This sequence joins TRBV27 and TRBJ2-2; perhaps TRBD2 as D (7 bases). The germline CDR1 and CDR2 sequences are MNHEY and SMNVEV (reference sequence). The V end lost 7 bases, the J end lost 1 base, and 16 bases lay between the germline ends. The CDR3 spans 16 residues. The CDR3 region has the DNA TGTGCCAGCATAGGGGGGGCTCGCTTGAACACCGGGGAGCTGTTTTTT. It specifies CASIGGARLNTGELFF.

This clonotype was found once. For the CDR3, the DNA is TGCGCCAGCAGCCAGCTTTACAGCGGGCTCTCTGTTAATGAGCAGTTCTTC. Translation gives CASSQLYSGLSVNEQFF. V usage is TRBV4-1 and J usage is TRBJ2-1, with D possibly matching TRBD2 (6 bases). The CDR3 consists of 17 residues. Per the germline V gene, CDR1 is MGHRA and CDR2 is YSYEKL. Trimming took 3 bases from V and 7 from J, leaving 22 bases between them.

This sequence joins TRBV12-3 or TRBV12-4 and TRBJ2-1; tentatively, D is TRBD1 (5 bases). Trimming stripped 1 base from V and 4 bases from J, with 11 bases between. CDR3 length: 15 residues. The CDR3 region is CASSLVRAGYNEQFF. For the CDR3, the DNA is TGTGCCAGCAGTTTAGTCCGGGCAGGGTACAATGAGCAGTTCTTC.

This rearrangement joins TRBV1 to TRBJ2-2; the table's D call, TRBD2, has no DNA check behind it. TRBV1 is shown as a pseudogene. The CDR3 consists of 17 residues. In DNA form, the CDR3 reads TGCACCAGCAGCCAACCCTCCCGGGGGGGCGATCCCGGGGAGCTGTTTTTT. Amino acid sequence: CTSSQPSRGGDPGELFF.

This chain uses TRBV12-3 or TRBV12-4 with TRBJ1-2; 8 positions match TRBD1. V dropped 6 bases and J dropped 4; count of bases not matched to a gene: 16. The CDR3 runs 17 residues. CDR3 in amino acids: CASRGDLGQAIGYGYTF. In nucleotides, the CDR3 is TGTGCCAGCAGGGGGGACTTGGGACAGGCTATCGGCTATGGCTACACCTTC.

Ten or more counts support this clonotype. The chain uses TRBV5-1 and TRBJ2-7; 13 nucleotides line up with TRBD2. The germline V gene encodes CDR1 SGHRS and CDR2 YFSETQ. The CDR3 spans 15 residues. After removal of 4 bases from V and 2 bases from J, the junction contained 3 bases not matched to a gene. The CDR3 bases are TGCGCCAGCAGCATGACTAGCGGGGGGACCTACGAGCAGTACTTC. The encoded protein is CASSMTSGGTYEQYF.

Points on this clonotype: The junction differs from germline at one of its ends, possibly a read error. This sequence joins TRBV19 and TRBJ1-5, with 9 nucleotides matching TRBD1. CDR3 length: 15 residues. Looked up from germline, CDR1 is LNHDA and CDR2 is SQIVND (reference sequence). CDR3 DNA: TGTGCCAGTACCTTGGGACAGGGCCTCAATCAGCCCAAGCATTTT. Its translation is CASTLGQGLNQPKHF.

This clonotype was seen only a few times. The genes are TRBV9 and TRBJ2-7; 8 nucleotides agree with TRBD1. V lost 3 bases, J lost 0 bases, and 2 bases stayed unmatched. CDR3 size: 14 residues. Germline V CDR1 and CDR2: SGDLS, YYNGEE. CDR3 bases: TGTGCCAGCAGCGAAGGGACAGGCTCCTACGAGCAGTACTTC. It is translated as CASSEGTGSYEQYF.

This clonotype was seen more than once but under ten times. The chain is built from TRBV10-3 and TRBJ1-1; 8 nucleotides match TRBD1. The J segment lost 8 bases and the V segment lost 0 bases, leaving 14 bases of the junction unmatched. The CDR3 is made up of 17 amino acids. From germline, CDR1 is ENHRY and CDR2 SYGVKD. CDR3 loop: CAISESSGGLTGEEAFF. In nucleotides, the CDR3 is TGTGCCATCAGTGAGTCATCGGGGGGGCTGACAGGGGAAGAAGCTTTCTTT.

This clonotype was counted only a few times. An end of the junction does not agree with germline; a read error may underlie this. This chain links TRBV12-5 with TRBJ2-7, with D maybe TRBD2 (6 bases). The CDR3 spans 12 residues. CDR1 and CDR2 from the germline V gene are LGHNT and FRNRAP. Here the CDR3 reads CASGLEGPGGRF. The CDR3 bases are TGTGCTAGTGGTTTAGAGGGTCCCGGGGGAAGGTTC.

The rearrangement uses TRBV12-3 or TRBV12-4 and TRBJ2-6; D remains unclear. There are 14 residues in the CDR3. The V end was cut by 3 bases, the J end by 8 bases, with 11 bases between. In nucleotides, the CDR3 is TGTGCCAGCAGTTTTAGACGTTCGACCAACGTCCTGACTTTC. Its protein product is CASSFRRSTNVLTF.

CDR3 DNA: TGTGCCAGCAGTTCCTGGGACAGCTATGGCTACACCTTC. It encodes CASSSWDSYGYTF. This chain uses TRBV6-5 with TRBJ1-2; 7 nucleotides align to TRBD1. This CDR3 spans 13 amino acids. After removal of 4 bases from V and 4 bases from J, the junction contained 3 bases not matched to a gene. The germline CDR1 and CDR2 sequences are MNHEY and SVGAGI.

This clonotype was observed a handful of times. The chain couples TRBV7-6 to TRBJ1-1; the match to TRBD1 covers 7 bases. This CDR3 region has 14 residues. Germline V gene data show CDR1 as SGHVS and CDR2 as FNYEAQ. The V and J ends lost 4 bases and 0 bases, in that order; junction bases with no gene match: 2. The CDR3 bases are TGTGCCAGCAGCTCAGGGGGTGTGAACACTGAAGCTTTCTTT. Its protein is CASSSGGVNTEAFF.

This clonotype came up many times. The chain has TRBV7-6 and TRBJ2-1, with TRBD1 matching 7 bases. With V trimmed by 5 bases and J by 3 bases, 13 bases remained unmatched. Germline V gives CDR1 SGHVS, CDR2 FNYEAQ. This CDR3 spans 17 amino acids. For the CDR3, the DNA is TGTGCCAGCAGCCTAAAAAACCGGGACAGCCTCTACAATGAGCAGTTCTTC. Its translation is CASSLKNRDSLYNEQFF.

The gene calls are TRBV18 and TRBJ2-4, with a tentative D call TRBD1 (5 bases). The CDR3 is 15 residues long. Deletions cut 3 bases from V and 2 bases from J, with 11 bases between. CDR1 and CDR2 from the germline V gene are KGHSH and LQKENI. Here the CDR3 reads CASSPLAGPKNIQYF. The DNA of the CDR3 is TGTGCCAGCTCACCCCTGGCAGGGCCCAAAAACATTCAGTACTTC.